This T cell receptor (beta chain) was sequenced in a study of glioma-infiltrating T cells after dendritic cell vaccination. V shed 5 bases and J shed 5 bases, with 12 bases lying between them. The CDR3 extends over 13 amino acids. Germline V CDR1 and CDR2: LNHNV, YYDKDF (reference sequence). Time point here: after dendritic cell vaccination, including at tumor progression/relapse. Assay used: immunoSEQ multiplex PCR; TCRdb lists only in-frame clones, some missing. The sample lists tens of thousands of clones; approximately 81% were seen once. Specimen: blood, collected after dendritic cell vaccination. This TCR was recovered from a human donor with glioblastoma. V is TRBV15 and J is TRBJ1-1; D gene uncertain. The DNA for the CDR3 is TGTGCCACCAGCTCCCGACTGGGTACTGAAGCTTTCTTT. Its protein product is CATSSRLGTEAFF.